A selection of T cell receptor beta chains follows, all from one sample in a study of blood T cell repertoires in COVID-19. TCRdb's table, derived via immunoSEQ multiplex PCR, lists solely in-frame clones and lacks some. The table includes 350,000 to 450,000 clones, 86% detected once. Sequenced: peripheral blood. These receptors originate from a woman aged 55-69 years with COVID-19, enrolled during active disease. Each CDR3 is given with its conserved first and last residue. D genes are given only for firm matches. Clone size is given for some rows only: seen once, a few or many times, or a class if the clone is expanded.

V gene: TRBV7-9; clone size: .; J gene: TRBJ1-2; D gene: .; CDR3 DNA: TGTGCCAGCAGCTTAAACGGGGAAGACTATGGCTACACCTTC; CDR3 protein: CASSLNGEDYGYTF
V gene: TRBV6-5; clone size: .; J gene: TRBJ2-5; D gene: TRBD1; CDR3 DNA: TGTGCCAGCTCCCCCGGTGAGGGGGCTTTCGAGACCCAGTACTTC; CDR3 protein: CASSPGEGAFETQYF
V gene: TRBV12-3/TRBV12-4; clone size: .; J gene: TRBJ1-1; D gene: TRBD1; CDR3 DNA: TGTGCCAGCAGGCCCGGACAGGGGATGAGAGCTTTCTTT; CDR3 protein: CASRPGQGMRAFF
V gene: TRBV2; clone size: once; J gene: TRBJ1-6; D gene: .; CDR3 DNA: TGTGCCAGCAGTGTGCTTCCGGACAGCCCCCTGGGGACCCTCCACTTT; CDR3 protein: CASSVLPDSPLGTLHF
V gene: TRBV21-1; clone size: .; J gene: TRBJ2-2; D gene: .; CDR3 DNA: TGTGCCAGCAGCAATCCCACAGGACATACGAACACCGGGGAGCTGTTTTTT; CDR3 protein: CASSNPTGHTNTGELFF
V gene: TRBV12-5; clone size: .; J gene: TRBJ2-1; D gene: TRBD2; CDR3 DNA: TGTGCTAGTGGTTTGCGACTAGCGGGTGGCTACAATGAGCAGTTCTTC; CDR3 protein: CASGLRLAGGYNEQFF
V gene: TRBV13; clone size: .; J gene: TRBJ2-1; D gene: .; CDR3 DNA: TGTGCCAGCAGCGAAAGAGACAATGAGCAGTTCTTC; CDR3 protein: CASSERDNEQFF
V gene: TRBV10-3; clone size: .; J gene: TRBJ2-6; D gene: .; CDR3 DNA: TGTGCCATCAGTGACCGGGGCTCTGGGGCCAACGTCCTGACTTTC; CDR3 protein: CAISDRGSGANVLTF
V gene: TRBV30; clone size: .; J gene: TRBJ1-4; D gene: TRBD1; CDR3 DNA: TGTGCCTGGAGCGGGACAGCAACTAATGAAAAACTGTTTTTT; CDR3 protein: CAWSGTATNEKLFF
V gene: TRBV7-2; clone size: .; J gene: TRBJ1-1; D gene: .; CDR3 DNA: TGTGCCAGCAGCCCGACCGAGGCGGGTGGCACTGAAGCTTTCTTT; CDR3 protein: CASSPTEAGGTEAFF
V gene: TRBV5-1; clone size: .; J gene: TRBJ2-3; D gene: .; CDR3 DNA: TGCGCCAGCACCCTGGGACTTGTGGGATTGGGGGTGAGCACAGATACGCAGTATTTT; CDR3 protein: CASTLGLVGLGVSTDTQYF
V gene: TRBV24-1; clone size: .; J gene: TRBJ2-5; D gene: .; CDR3 DNA: TGTGCCACCAGTGATGGGACTCCGCAAGAGACCCAGTACTTC; CDR3 protein: CATSDGTPQETQYF
V gene: TRBV19; clone size: .; J gene: TRBJ1-1; D gene: .; CDR3 DNA: TGTGCCAGTAGTATAGGCGGGGGAGGACGTAACACTGAAGCTTTCTTT; CDR3 protein: CASSIGGGGRNTEAFF
V gene: TRBV6-2/TRBV6-3; clone size: .; J gene: TRBJ1-2; D gene: TRBD1; CDR3 DNA: TGTGCCAGCAGTTCCAACATCGAAGGACAGGGAGGTATCGGCTACACCTTC; CDR3 protein: CASSSNIEGQGGIGYTF
V gene: TRBV5-4; clone size: few; J gene: TRBJ1-3; D gene: .; CDR3 DNA: TGTGCCAGCAGCCCCACGGAGGGGAAAGGAAACACCATATATTTT; CDR3 protein: CASSPTEGKGNTIYF
V gene: TRBV7-2; clone size: .; J gene: TRBJ1-3; D gene: .; CDR3 DNA: TGTGCCAGCAGCTCATACAGGGTCGGCTCTGGAAACACCATATATTTT; CDR3 protein: CASSSYRVGSGNTIYF
V gene: TRBV19; clone size: .; J gene: TRBJ1-6; D gene: TRBD1; CDR3 DNA: TGTGCCAGTACCGAGAGGGGACAGGGATATTCACCCCTCCACTTT; CDR3 protein: CASTERGQGYSPLHF
V gene: TRBV30; clone size: .; J gene: TRBJ1-2; D gene: .; CDR3 DNA: TGTGCCTGGAGTGTACTTTGGAGGGATTCTTTTGGCTACACCTTC; CDR3 protein: CAWSVLWRDSFGYTF
V gene: TRBV7-9; clone size: .; J gene: TRBJ1-1; D gene: TRBD1; CDR3 DNA: TGTGCCAGCAGCCCTACGACAGGGAGATACACTGAAGCTTTCTTT; CDR3 protein: CASSPTTGRYTEAFF
V gene: TRBV9; clone size: .; J gene: TRBJ2-2; D gene: .; CDR3 DNA: TGTGCCAGCAGCCCCACGACTGACCCCACCGGGGAGCTGTTTTTT; CDR3 protein: CASSPTTDPTGELFF
V gene: TRBV11-2; clone size: .; J gene: TRBJ2-3; D gene: .; CDR3 DNA: TGTGCCAGCAGCTTCAGACTCATCACAGATACGCAGTATTTT; CDR3 protein: CASSFRLITDTQYF
V gene: TRBV29-1; clone size: .; J gene: TRBJ2-4; D gene: .; CDR3 DNA: TGCAGCGTTGAAACCCACTATCTGAGTGGAGCCAAAAACATTCAGTACTTC; CDR3 protein: CSVETHYLSGAKNIQYF
V gene: TRBV11-2; clone size: .; J gene: TRBJ2-7; D gene: .; CDR3 DNA: TGTGCCAGCAGCTCCCATGGACAGATAGGCTACGAGCAGTACTTC; CDR3 protein: CASSSHGQIGYEQYF
V gene: TRBV11-2; clone size: .; J gene: TRBJ2-1; D gene: .; CDR3 DNA: TGTGCCAGCAGCTTAAATAAAGGCGGAAGCTCCTACAATGAGCAGTTCTTC; CDR3 protein: CASSLNKGGSSYNEQFF
V gene: TRBV6-2/TRBV6-3; clone size: .; J gene: TRBJ1-2; D gene: .; CDR3 DNA: TGTGCCAGCAGTCAGGGGTTCTATGGCTACACCTTC; CDR3 protein: CASSQGFYGYTF
V gene: TRBV30; clone size: .; J gene: TRBJ1-3; D gene: .; CDR3 DNA: TGTGCCCGGGCCCCTATCTCTGGAAACACCATATATTTT; CDR3 protein: CARAPISGNTIYF
V gene: TRBV2; clone size: .; J gene: TRBJ2-1; D gene: TRBD1; CDR3 DNA: TGTGCCAGCAGTCGGGACAGTTCTGAGCAGTTCTTC; CDR3 protein: CASSRDSSEQFF
V gene: TRBV9; clone size: .; J gene: TRBJ2-7; D gene: TRBD1; CDR3 DNA: TGTGCCAGCAGCGGGACAGGGGATCTGCAGTACTTC; CDR3 protein: CASSGTGDLQYF
V gene: TRBV2; clone size: once; J gene: TRBJ1-2; D gene: TRBD1; CDR3 DNA: TGTGCCAGCAGTGAAATCGGCAGGGGGGAATCTGGCTACACCTTC; CDR3 protein: CASSEIGRGESGYTF
V gene: TRBV30; clone size: .; J gene: TRBJ2-1; D gene: .; CDR3 DNA: TGTGCCTGGGGTCCACAGGGTAATGAGCAGTTCTTC; CDR3 protein: CAWGPQGNEQFF
V gene: TRBV5-6; clone size: .; J gene: TRBJ2-5; D gene: .; CDR3 DNA: TGTGCCAGCAGCTTGCCAGGGGCCTCTTTGGTCGAGACCCAGTACTTC; CDR3 protein: CASSLPGASLVETQYF
V gene: TRBV9; clone size: .; J gene: TRBJ2-5; D gene: TRBD2; CDR3 DNA: TGTGCCAGCAGCGTCCTGGGACTAGAGGAGACCCAGTACTTC; CDR3 protein: CASSVLGLEETQYF
V gene: TRBV15; clone size: .; J gene: TRBJ2-1; D gene: .; CDR3 DNA: TGTGCCACCAGCAGAGAAAGCGGCTCCTACAATGAGCAGTTCTTC; CDR3 protein: CATSRESGSYNEQFF